This T cell receptor beta chain comes out of a study of blood T cell repertoires in COVID-19. Data came from immunoSEQ multiplex PCR; TCRdb stores just in-frame clones and leaves some out. The sample has under 450,000 clones; over 75% are singletons. This CDR3 is 17 amino acids long. CDR1 SGHTA and CDR2 FQGTGA come from the germline V gene. Trimming removed 2 bases from V and 0 bases from J, with 14 bases in between. This clone was observed a single time. The sequencing sample was made of PBMCs or T cells enriched from blood (not recorded which). The TCR originated in a man younger than 40 who had recovered from COVID-19. The V call is TRBV7-3, the J call TRBJ2-1, with a weak D call TRBD2 (6 bases). The CDR3 bases are TGTGCCAGCAGCTTAGGCTATGGGGGGAGCTCCTACAATGAGCAGTTCTTC. Translating gives CASSLGYGGSSYNEQFF.